Listed below are T cell receptor beta chains from one sample, sequenced in a study of cytomegalovirus exposure and HLA in healthy donors. Profiling relied on immunoSEQ multiplex PCR, and the TCRdb table lists in-frame clones only, not all of them. The table has 100,000 to 150,000 clones, around 72% seen once. Input material: PBMCs. The receptors stem from a woman between 50 and 59 years old in good health and CMV-seropositive. Each CDR3 is given with its conserved first and last residue. D genes are given only for firm matches. Some rows have no size entry. The others give once, few or many, or a class for an expanded clone.

v_gene: TRBV7-2
d_gene: -
abundance: once
j_gene: TRBJ1-5
CDR3nt: TGTGCCAGCAGTACAGGGCTCAGCAATCAGCCCCAGCATTTT
CDR3aa: CASSTGLSNQPQHF

v_gene: TRBV7-9
d_gene: TRBD1
abundance: -
j_gene: TRBJ2-1
CDR3nt: TGTGCCAGCAGCTCCACGACAGGGCTGGACGGCTCCTACAATGAGCAGTTCTTC
CDR3aa: CASSSTTGLDGSYNEQFF

v_gene: TRBV5-1
d_gene: -
abundance: -
j_gene: TRBJ2-5
CDR3nt: TGCGCCAGCAGCACTGCGGCACAAGAGACCCAGTACTTC
CDR3aa: CASSTAAQETQYF

v_gene: TRBV6-6
d_gene: -
abundance: few
j_gene: TRBJ1-5
CDR3nt: TGTGCCAGCAGCCCTAGAGGGCCCCCCGGGGCCCAGCATTTT
CDR3aa: CASSPRGPPGAQHF

v_gene: TRBV7-6
d_gene: -
abundance: once
j_gene: TRBJ2-3
CDR3nt: TGTGCCAGCACCGCCCGGGACACATTCACAGATACGCAGTATTTT
CDR3aa: CASTARDTFTDTQYF

v_gene: TRBV2
d_gene: TRBD1
abundance: -
j_gene: TRBJ1-6
CDR3nt: TGTGCCAGCAGCCTTGCAGGGGGCATCTATAATTCACCCCTCCACTTT
CDR3aa: CASSLAGGIYNSPLHF

v_gene: TRBV7-3
d_gene: -
abundance: -
j_gene: TRBJ1-6
CDR3nt: TGTGCCAGCAGCTTAGGGGCGCCCGGGTTGAATTCACCCCTCCACTTT
CDR3aa: CASSLGAPGLNSPLHF

v_gene: TRBV10-3
d_gene: -
abundance: -
j_gene: TRBJ2-7
CDR3nt: TGTGCCATCAGTGAGCCGAAGGGACAAAGCTACGAGCAGTACTTC
CDR3aa: CAISEPKGQSYEQYF

v_gene: TRBV30
d_gene: TRBD1
abundance: -
j_gene: TRBJ1-1
CDR3nt: TGTGCCTGGAGTGTACAGGGGGATGCTTTCTTT
CDR3aa: CAWSVQGDAFF

v_gene: TRBV5-4
d_gene: TRBD2
abundance: -
j_gene: TRBJ2-1
CDR3nt: TGTGCCAGCAGACCCGCAGGGACTAGCGGGATCTATGAGCAGTTCTTC
CDR3aa: CASRPAGTSGIYEQFF

v_gene: TRBV19
d_gene: TRBD1
abundance: -
j_gene: TRBJ2-4
CDR3nt: TGTGCCAGTAGTATGACAGGGGGTATTGTACGAACCAAAAACATTCAGTACTTC
CDR3aa: CASSMTGGIVRTKNIQYF

v_gene: TRBV5-6
d_gene: TRBD1
abundance: -
j_gene: TRBJ1-5
CDR3nt: TGTGCCAGCAGCGTAACAGGGGCCCGCAATCAGCCCCAGCATTTT
CDR3aa: CASSVTGARNQPQHF

v_gene: TRBV6-5
d_gene: TRBD2
abundance: few
j_gene: TRBJ2-7
CDR3nt: TGTGCCAGCAAGCGGGGGCCCACCTACGAGCAGTACTTC
CDR3aa: CASKRGPTYEQYF

v_gene: TRBV5-1
d_gene: -
abundance: -
j_gene: TRBJ1-1
CDR3nt: TGCGCCAGCAGCTTGGGGGGGCACTACACTGAAGCTTTCTTT
CDR3aa: CASSLGGHYTEAFF

v_gene: TRBV7-9
d_gene: -
abundance: -
j_gene: TRBJ2-3
CDR3nt: TGTGCCAGCAGCCAGCGCGAGGAGGGGACAGATACGCAGTATTTT
CDR3aa: CASSQREEGTDTQYF

v_gene: TRBV7-2
d_gene: TRBD2
abundance: -
j_gene: TRBJ2-7
CDR3nt: TGTGCCAGCAGCTATAGCGGGAGGTACGAGCAGTACTTC
CDR3aa: CASSYSGRYEQYF

v_gene: TRBV30
d_gene: -
abundance: -
j_gene: TRBJ1-2
CDR3nt: TGTGCCTGGAGTACCGAAGGCCGAGGTGGCTACACCTTC
CDR3aa: CAWSTEGRGGYTF

v_gene: TRBV27
d_gene: TRBD1
abundance: -
j_gene: TRBJ1-1
CDR3nt: TGTGCCAGCAGTCTTATCGGGACAGTGAACACTGAAGCTTTCTTT
CDR3aa: CASSLIGTVNTEAFF

v_gene: TRBV5-4
d_gene: TRBD1
abundance: once
j_gene: TRBJ2-1
CDR3nt: TGTGCCAGCAGCCCCGTAAGTCAGGGGGAGAGTGAGCAGTTCTTC
CDR3aa: CASSPVSQGESEQFF

v_gene: TRBV15
d_gene: TRBD2
abundance: -
j_gene: TRBJ2-5
CDR3nt: TGTGCCACCAGCATAGGACTAGCCCAAGAGACCCAGTACTTC
CDR3aa: CATSIGLAQETQYF

v_gene: TRBV29-1
d_gene: TRBD1
abundance: -
j_gene: TRBJ1-4
CDR3nt: TGCAGCGTGGGACAGGGGTGGGGTAATGAAAAACTGTTTTTT
CDR3aa: CSVGQGWGNEKLFF

v_gene: TRBV9
d_gene: TRBD2
abundance: few
j_gene: TRBJ2-7
CDR3nt: TGTGCCAGCAGCGTAGGGGGGACTACCGACTACGAGCAGTACTTC
CDR3aa: CASSVGGTTDYEQYF

v_gene: TRBV21-1
d_gene: -
abundance: -
j_gene: TRBJ1-5
CDR3nt: TGTGCCAGCAGCAGGGGACAGGGTAATCAGCCCCAGCATTTT
CDR3aa: CASSRGQGNQPQHF

v_gene: TRBV6-1
d_gene: TRBD2
abundance: -
j_gene: TRBJ2-3
CDR3nt: TGTGCCAGCAGTGGACTAGCGGGAGGGACTAGCACAGATACGCAGTATTTT
CDR3aa: CASSGLAGGTSTDTQYF

v_gene: TRBV7-2
d_gene: TRBD1
abundance: -
j_gene: TRBJ2-5
CDR3nt: TGTGCCAGCAGCAGAGGACAGGCGATACTCCAAGAGACCCAGTACTTC
CDR3aa: CASSRGQAILQETQYF

v_gene: TRBV9
d_gene: TRBD2
abundance: -
j_gene: TRBJ2-3
CDR3nt: TGTGCCAGCAGCGTAGGAACTAGCGGGGGAGATACGCAGTATTTT
CDR3aa: CASSVGTSGGDTQYF

v_gene: TRBV2
d_gene: TRBD2
abundance: -
j_gene: TRBJ2-5
CDR3nt: TGTGCCACCCAGCGGGGTGGGTACCAAGAGACCCAGTACTTC
CDR3aa: CATQRGGYQETQYF

v_gene: TRBV7-2
d_gene: -
abundance: -
j_gene: TRBJ2-3
CDR3nt: TGTGCCAGCAGCTCGAGGGGGTACCTCACAGATACGCAGTATTTT
CDR3aa: CASSSRGYLTDTQYF

v_gene: TRBV18
d_gene: -
abundance: -
j_gene: TRBJ2-3
CDR3nt: TGTGCCAGCTCACCACCGAGCGGGAGCACAGATACGCAGTATTTT
CDR3aa: CASSPPSGSTDTQYF

v_gene: TRBV15
d_gene: -
abundance: -
j_gene: TRBJ2-5
CDR3nt: TGTGCCACCAGCAGAGATCAGGTGTCAGGGGAGACCCAGTACTTC
CDR3aa: CATSRDQVSGETQYF

v_gene: TRBV2
d_gene: TRBD1
abundance: -
j_gene: TRBJ1-2
CDR3nt: TGTGCCAGCACCCCCCGACAGGGGGTCACCTATGGCTACACCTTC
CDR3aa: CASTPRQGVTYGYTF

v_gene: TRBV5-6
d_gene: -
abundance: -
j_gene: TRBJ2-2
CDR3nt: TGTGCCAGCAGCTTGGCTGGGCCCGGGGAGCTGTTTTTT
CDR3aa: CASSLAGPGELFF

v_gene: TRBV30
d_gene: -
abundance: -
j_gene: TRBJ1-1
CDR3nt: TGTGCCTGGAGTGCCTCAACGGGTAGGGAAGCTTTCTTT
CDR3aa: CAWSASTGREAFF

v_gene: TRBV9
d_gene: TRBD1
abundance: -
j_gene: TRBJ2-1
CDR3nt: TGTGCCAGCAGCTTTGGGACAGGAACATACAATGAGCAGTTCTTC
CDR3aa: CASSFGTGTYNEQFF

v_gene: TRBV19
d_gene: TRBD2
abundance: -
j_gene: TRBJ2-7
CDR3nt: TGTGCCAGTAGTCTAGCGGGAGTCTCCTACTCCTACGAGCAGTACTTC
CDR3aa: CASSLAGVSYSYEQYF

v_gene: TRBV6-5
d_gene: -
abundance: -
j_gene: TRBJ1-6
CDR3nt: TGTGCCAGCAGTTACAAAGGAGGGAGCGGTTCACCCCTCCACTTT
CDR3aa: CASSYKGGSGSPLHF

v_gene: TRBV15
d_gene: -
abundance: -
j_gene: TRBJ1-2
CDR3nt: TGTGCCACCAGCCCCAGGGGACCCCATGGCTACACCTTC
CDR3aa: CATSPRGPHGYTF

v_gene: TRBV2
d_gene: TRBD1
abundance: few
j_gene: TRBJ2-7
CDR3nt: TGTGCCAGCATCGGGGTACAGGGGTCCTACGAGCAGTACTTC
CDR3aa: CASIGVQGSYEQYF

v_gene: TRBV29-1
d_gene: TRBD1
abundance: -
j_gene: TRBJ2-4
CDR3nt: TGCAGCGTTGGAACCGGGACAGGGGTCATTCAGTACTTC
CDR3aa: CSVGTGTGVIQYF

v_gene: TRBV7-8
d_gene: TRBD1
abundance: -
j_gene: TRBJ2-5
CDR3nt: TGTGCCAGCAGCCTACGGACAGGGGCAATTCAAGAGACCCAGTACTTC
CDR3aa: CASSLRTGAIQETQYF

v_gene: TRBV4-1
d_gene: -
abundance: -
j_gene: TRBJ2-4
CDR3nt: TGCGCCAGCAGCGCGGGGGCAGGGGAACACATTCAGTACTTC
CDR3aa: CASSAGAGEHIQYF

v_gene: TRBV6-5
d_gene: -
abundance: -
j_gene: TRBJ2-5
CDR3nt: TGTGCCAGCAGTTACTCCACAGGTGCTCAAGAGACCCAGTACTTC
CDR3aa: CASSYSTGAQETQYF